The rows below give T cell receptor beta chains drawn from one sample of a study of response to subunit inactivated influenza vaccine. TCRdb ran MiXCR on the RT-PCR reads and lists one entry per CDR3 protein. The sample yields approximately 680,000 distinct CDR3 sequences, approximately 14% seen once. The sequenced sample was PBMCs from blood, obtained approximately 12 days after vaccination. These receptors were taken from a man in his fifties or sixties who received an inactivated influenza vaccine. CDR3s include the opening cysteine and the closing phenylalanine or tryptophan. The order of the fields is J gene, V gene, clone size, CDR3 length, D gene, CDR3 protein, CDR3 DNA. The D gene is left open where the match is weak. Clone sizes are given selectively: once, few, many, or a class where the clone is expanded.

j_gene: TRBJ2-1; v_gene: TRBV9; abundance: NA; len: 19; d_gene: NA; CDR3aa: CASSPGVVAGPSSYNEQFF; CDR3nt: TGTGCCAGCAGCCCCGGGGTGGTTGCGGGGCCGAGCTCCTACAATGAGCAGTTCTTC
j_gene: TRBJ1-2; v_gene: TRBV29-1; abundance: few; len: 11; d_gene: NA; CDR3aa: CSVVGAGGYTF; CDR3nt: TGCAGCGTTGTAGGGGCCGGTGGCTACACCTTC
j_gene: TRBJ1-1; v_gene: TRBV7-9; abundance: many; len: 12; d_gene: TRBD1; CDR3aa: CASSPGGTEAFF; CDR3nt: TGTGCCAGCAGCCCAGGGGGGACTGAAGCTTTCTTT
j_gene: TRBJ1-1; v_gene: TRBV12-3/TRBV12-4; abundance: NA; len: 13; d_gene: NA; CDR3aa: CASSLGIGAEAFF; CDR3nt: TGTGCCAGCAGTTTAGGTATAGGAGCTGAAGCTTTCTTT
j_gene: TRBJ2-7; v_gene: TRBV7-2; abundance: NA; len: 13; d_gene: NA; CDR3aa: CASRGPSSYEQYF; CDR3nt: TGTGCCAGCAGGGGACCCAGCTCCTACGAGCAGTACTTC
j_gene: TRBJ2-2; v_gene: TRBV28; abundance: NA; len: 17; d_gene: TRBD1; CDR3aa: CASSLWVRDRGTGELFF; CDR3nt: TGTGCCAGCAGTTTATGGGTCCGGGACAGGGGCACCGGGGAGCTGTTTTTT
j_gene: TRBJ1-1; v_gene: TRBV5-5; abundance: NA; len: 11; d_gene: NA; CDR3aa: CASSLHGLAFF; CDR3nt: TGTGCCAGCAGCTTGCACGGGTTAGCTTTCTTT
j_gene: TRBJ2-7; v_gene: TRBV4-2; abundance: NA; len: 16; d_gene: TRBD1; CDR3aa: CASSQRQGDLAYEQYF; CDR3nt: TGTGCCAGCAGCCAACGACAGGGGGATTTGGCCTACGAGCAGTACTTC
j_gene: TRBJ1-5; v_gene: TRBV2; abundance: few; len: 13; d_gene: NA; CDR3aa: CASRARSDQPQHF; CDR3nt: TGTGCCAGCAGGGCCCGTTCGGACCAGCCCCAGCATTTT
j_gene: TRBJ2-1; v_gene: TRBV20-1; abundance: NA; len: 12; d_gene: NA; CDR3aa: CSARVKGYEQFF; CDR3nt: TGCAGTGCTAGAGTAAAGGGCTATGAGCAGTTCTTC
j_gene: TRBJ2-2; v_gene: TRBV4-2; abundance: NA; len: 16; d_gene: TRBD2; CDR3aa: CASSQVLSGSRGELFF; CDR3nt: TGTGCCAGCAGCCAAGTCCTTAGCGGGAGCCGCGGGGAGCTGTTTTTT
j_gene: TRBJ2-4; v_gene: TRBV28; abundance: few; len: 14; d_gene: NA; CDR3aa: CASSQGGGRNIQYF; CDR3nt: TGTGCCAGCAGTCAAGGGGGGGGCCGAAACATTCAGTACTTC
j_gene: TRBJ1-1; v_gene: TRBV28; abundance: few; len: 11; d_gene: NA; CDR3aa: CASRGSSEAFF; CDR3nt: TGTGCCAGCAGGGGTTCCTCTGAAGCTTTCTTT
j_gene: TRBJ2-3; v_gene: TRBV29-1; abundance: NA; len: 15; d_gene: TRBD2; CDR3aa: CSVERTSGPTDTQYF; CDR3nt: TGCAGCGTTGAAAGGACTAGCGGCCCCACAGATACGCAGTATTTT
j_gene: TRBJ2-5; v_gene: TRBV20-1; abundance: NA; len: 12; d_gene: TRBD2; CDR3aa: CSARVTGTSSDF; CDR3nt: TGCAGTGCTAGGGTAACCGGGACTAGCTCCGACTTC
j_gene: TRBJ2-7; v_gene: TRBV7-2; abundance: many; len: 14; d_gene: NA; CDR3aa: CASSLVRGTYEQYF; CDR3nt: TGTGCCAGCAGCTTAGTTCGGGGTACCTACGAGCAGTACTTC
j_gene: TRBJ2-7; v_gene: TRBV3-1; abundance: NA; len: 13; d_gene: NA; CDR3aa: CASSQGVTYEQYF; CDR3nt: TGTGCCAGCAGCCAAGGGGTTACCTACGAGCAGTACTTC
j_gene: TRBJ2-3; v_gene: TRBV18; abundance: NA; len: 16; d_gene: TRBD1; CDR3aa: CASSPPLGQGTDTQYF; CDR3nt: TGTGCCAGCTCACCACCGTTGGGACAGGGGACGGATACGCAGTATTTT
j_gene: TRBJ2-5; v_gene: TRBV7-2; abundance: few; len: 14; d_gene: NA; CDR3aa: CASSPGSLQETQYF; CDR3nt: TGTGCCAGCAGTCCTGGGTCACTCCAAGAGACCCAGTACTTC
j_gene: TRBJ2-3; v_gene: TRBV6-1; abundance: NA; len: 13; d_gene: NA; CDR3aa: CASRGRRSDTQYF; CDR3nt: TGTGCCAGCAGGGGCAGGAGGTCAGATACGCAGTATTTT
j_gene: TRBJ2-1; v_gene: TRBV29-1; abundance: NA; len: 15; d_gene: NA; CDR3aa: CSVGVGGLAYNEQFF; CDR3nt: TGCAGCGTTGGGGTCGGCGGTCTAGCGTACAATGAGCAGTTCTTC
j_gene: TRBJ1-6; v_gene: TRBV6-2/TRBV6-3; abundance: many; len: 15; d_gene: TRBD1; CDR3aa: CASSQWTGDNSPLHF; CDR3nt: TGTGCCAGCAGTCAGTGGACAGGGGACAATTCACCCCTCCACTTT
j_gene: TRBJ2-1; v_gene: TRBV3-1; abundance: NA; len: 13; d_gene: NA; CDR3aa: CASSHGLIGEQFF; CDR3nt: TGTGCCAGCAGCCACGGACTCATTGGTGAGCAGTTCTTC
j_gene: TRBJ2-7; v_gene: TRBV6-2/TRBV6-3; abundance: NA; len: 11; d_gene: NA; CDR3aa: CASSYVTEQYF; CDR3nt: TGTGCCAGCAGTTACGTAACCGAGCAGTACTTC
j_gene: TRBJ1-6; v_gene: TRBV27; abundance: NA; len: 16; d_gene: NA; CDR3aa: CASSTRWGSYNSPLHF; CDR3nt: TGTGCCAGCAGTACCCGGTGGGGATCCTATAATTCACCCCTCCACTTT
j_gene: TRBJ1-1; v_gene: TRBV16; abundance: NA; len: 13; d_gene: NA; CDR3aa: CASSQRPDTEAFF; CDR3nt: TGTGCCAGCAGCCAGAGACCGGACACTGAAGCTTTCTTT
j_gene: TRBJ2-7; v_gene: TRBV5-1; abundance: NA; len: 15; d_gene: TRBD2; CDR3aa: CASSVSSGRAYEQYF; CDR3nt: TGCGCCAGCAGCGTTAGTAGCGGGAGGGCTTACGAGCAGTACTTC
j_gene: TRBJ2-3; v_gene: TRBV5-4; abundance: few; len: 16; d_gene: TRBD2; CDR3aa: CASSSRSGASTDTQYF; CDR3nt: TGTGCCAGCAGCTCTCGTAGCGGGGCCAGCACAGATACGCAGTATTTT
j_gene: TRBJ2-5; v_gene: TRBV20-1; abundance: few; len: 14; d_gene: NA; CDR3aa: CSASLSIPKETQYF; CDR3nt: TGCAGTGCTAGTTTGTCTATCCCTAAAGAGACCCAGTACTTC
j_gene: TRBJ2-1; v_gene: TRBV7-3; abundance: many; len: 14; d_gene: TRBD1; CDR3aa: CASSPGGLKNEQFF; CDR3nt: TGTGCCAGCAGCCCAGGGGGTCTGAAAAATGAGCAGTTCTTC
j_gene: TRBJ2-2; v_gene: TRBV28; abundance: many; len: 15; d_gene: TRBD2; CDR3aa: CASRPSGGYTGELFF; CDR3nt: TGTGCCAGCAGGCCTAGCGGAGGTTACACCGGGGAGCTGTTTTTT
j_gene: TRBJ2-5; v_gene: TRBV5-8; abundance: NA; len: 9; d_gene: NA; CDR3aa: CASSLFQYF; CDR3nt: TGTGCCAGCAGCTTGTTCCAGTACTTC
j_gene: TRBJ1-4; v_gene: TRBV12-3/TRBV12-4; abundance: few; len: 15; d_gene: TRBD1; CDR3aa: CASSPTGVANEKLFF; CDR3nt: TGTGCCAGCAGTCCGACAGGGGTAGCTAATGAAAAACTGTTTTTT
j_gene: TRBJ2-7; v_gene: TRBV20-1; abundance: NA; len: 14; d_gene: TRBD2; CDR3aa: CSVRSGRVPYEQYF; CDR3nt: TGCAGTGTCCGTAGCGGGAGGGTACCCTACGAGCAGTACTTC
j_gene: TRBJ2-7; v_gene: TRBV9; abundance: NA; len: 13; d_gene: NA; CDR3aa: CASSVATDYEQYF; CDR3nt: TGTGCCAGCAGCGTCGCGACAGACTACGAGCAGTACTTC
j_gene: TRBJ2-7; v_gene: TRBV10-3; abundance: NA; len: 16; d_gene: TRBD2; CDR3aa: CAISEEASGPVYEQYF; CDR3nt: TGTGCCATCAGTGAGGAGGCTAGCGGGCCGGTCTACGAGCAGTACTTC
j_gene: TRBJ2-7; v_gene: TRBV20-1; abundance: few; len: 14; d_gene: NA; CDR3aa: CSVRRGADSYEQYF; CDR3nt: TGCAGTGTTAGACGGGGGGCGGATTCCTACGAGCAGTACTTC
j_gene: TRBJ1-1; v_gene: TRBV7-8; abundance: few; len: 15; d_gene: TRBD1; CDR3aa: CASSFPGQTNTEAFF; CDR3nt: TGTGCCAGCAGCTTTCCGGGACAGACGAACACTGAAGCTTTCTTT
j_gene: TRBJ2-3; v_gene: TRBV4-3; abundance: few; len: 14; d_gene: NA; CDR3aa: CASSQELRTDTQYF; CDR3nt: TGCGCCAGCAGCCAAGAACTACGCACAGATACGCAGTATTTT
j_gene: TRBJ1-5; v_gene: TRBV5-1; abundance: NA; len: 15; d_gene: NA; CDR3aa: CASSLAGLGNQPQHF; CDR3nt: TGCGCCAGCAGCTTGGCGGGGCTGGGGAACCAGCCCCAGCATTTT